This T cell receptor (beta chain) is from a study of blood T cell repertoires in COVID-19. Study overall: T cells, B-cell-depleted T cells, or PBMCs provided the cDNA or gDNA that served as material.

Profiled with immunoSEQ multiplex PCR; TCRdb holds only in-frame clones, not every one. Of around 140,000 clones in the sample, around four fifths were seen once. Germline CDR1 is MNHEY and CDR2 is SMNVEV (reference sequence). There are 14 residues in the CDR3. Trimming stripped 3 bases from V and 1 base from J, with 9 bases between. This TCR derives from a man aged 40-49 years with acute COVID-19. The V call is TRBV27, the J call TRBJ1-1, with a weak D call TRBD1 (5 bases). What was sequenced was PBMCs or T cells enriched from blood (not recorded which). The CDR3 protein is CASSLRQGNTEAFF. The CDR3 bases are TGTGCCAGCAGTTTGAGGCAGGGGAACACTGAAGCTTTCTTT.